At least ten counts were recorded for the clone carrying this T cell receptor beta chain. Its cognate antigen is unknown. The sample is drawn from a study of T-cell memory formation after mild COVID-19. V lost 5 bases and J lost 7, with 9 bases in between. From germline, CDR1 is MNHEY and CDR2 SMNVEV (reference sequence). The CDR3 is made up of 11 amino acids. TCRdb independently ran MiXCR on the 5' RACE reads; one entry per CDR3 protein. The top ten hold under 30% of the sample, which has more than 110,000 distinct CDR3 sequences, about 14% seen once. Findings and caveats of the study: Contracting clones from day 15 to 85 showed balanced CD4/CD8; later expanders favored CD4+. Confirmation of SARS-CoV-2 specificity was lacking for second-wave clones peaking day 37. Contracting clones localized mainly to CM and EM when CD4+ and mainly to EMRA when CD8+. Memory from before infection featured some responding clones, which suggests cross-reactive memory joined.

This receptor was obtained from an adult woman who had mild COVID-19 (a few samples of this study predate the infection). Cell type and time point are not known. The source material was PBMCs or a T cell subset sorted from them (not recorded which). The chain employs TRBV27 and TRBJ2-7, with D tentatively TRBD1 or TRBD2 (6 bases each). The CDR3 spells CASSVGGEQYF. The CDR3 DNA sequence: TGTGCCAGCAGTGTAGGGGGGGAGCAGTACTTC.